Described below is a single T cell receptor (beta chain) sequence and its context. It lacks a known antigen. Base qualities were left out, and no much larger clone turns up one base away. The sample belongs to a study of a mutant IDH1 vaccine in newly diagnosed glioma (dated by TCRdb to the early 2020s). With regard to the full study: Patients were given eight vaccinations, in weeks 1, 3, 5, 7, 11, 15, 19 and 23, which matched visits V03 through V10. Of the approximately 33 treated patients, around 62% were male and about 40% were female, and the mean age was approximately 40 years. Before enrollment, most patients had been given radiochemotherapy with temozolomide as standard therapy, while the rest had received either radiotherapy alone or temozolomide alone. Vaccination started 4-6 weeks after radiotherapy alone, or was given together with temozolomide cycles in the groups whose treatment included chemotherapy. Peripheral blood was drawn at six visits: V03 (baseline), V05, V07, V10, V12 and V13. Longitudinal TCRB deep sequencing was performed for some 25 treated patients wherever samples were available for exploratory analyses. Broad study findings and their caveats: The authors stated that sample limitations prevented analyses of patient blood samples from being reproduced. Pseudoprogression seemed to be unrelated to changes in the top peripheral T cell clonotypes found by TCRB sequencing. Selection of PBMC samples for TCRB deep sequencing was based on availability. Immune responses induced by the vaccine were seen in 93.3% of patients across multiple MHC alleles.

Taken from cysteine to phenylalanine, the CDR3 has 16 residues. Only CDR3 DNA is held: 48 bases, read in frame from base 1. Trimming takes 3 bases off V and 0 bases off J; junction bases not matched to a gene: 6. Reading the germline V gene gives CDR1 SGDLS and CDR2 YYNGEE. Receptor amplification or capture employed the immunoSEQ multiplex PCR assay. Rearranged TCR beta chain sequences were amplified using the hsTCRB Kit according to the manufacturer's protocol. Sequencing of TCRB libraries was carried out on an Illumina MiSeq. Per the original workflow: The kit vendor's proprietary platform handled demultiplexing, trimming and gene mapping. TCRdb carries this immuneACCESS record with in-frame sequences only. Its versions omit some clonotypes, under half of them owing to an unresolved V gene in the studies checked, with the rest unexplained. The DNA was the basis for D and trimming; V, J and clone size are from that table. In this sample the table shows around 56,000 clones, around 80% of which occur a single time. Approximately 3.1% of the sample comes from the top ten.

The time point tag for this specimen amounts to: week 5, during vaccination. Every vaccine dose consisted of 300 ug of a 20-mer mutant IDH1 peptide in Montanide, administered subcutaneously together with topical imiquimod. The donors had newly diagnosed IDH1-mutant astrocytomas of WHO grade 3 or 4 that showed loss of nuclear ATRX. The samples were drawn from NOA16, a multicentre, single-arm, open-label phase I trial in Germany that tested a mutant IDH1 peptide vaccine in humans for the first time. Genomic DNA for TCRB sequencing was extracted from EDTA blood using the DNeasy Blood and Tissue Kit. Here the chain combines TRBV9 and TRBJ2-3; a stretch of 8 junction bases matches TRBD1. The TCR was taken from a man younger than 40 with glioma. The sample in question was PBMCs, obtained from a glioma patient whose treatment included an IDH1 peptide vaccine. CDR3 region: CASSALDRVSTDTQYF. The DNA reads TGTGCCAGCAGCGCCTTGGACAGGGTCAGCACAGATACGCAGTATTTT.